This TCR beta chain was recovered during a study of T cell responses to AZD1222 COVID-19 vaccine. Study-wide results and limits: All repertoire sampling was performed exclusively after the peak T cell response. Nearly half of the spike-specific TCRs reportedly recognize variant regions that carry no mutations. Seropositivity was recorded at baseline in only 5 or 6 AZD1222 recipients.

The protocol was immunoSEQ multiplex PCR, while the TCRdb copy is restricted to in-frame clones and leaves out a portion. Among 100,000 to 150,000 clones listed, about 89% were seen once. CDR1 MNHNY and CDR2 SVGAGI come from the germline V gene (reference sequence). With 7 bases removed from V and 2 bases from J, the gap between germline ends came to 13 bases. CDR3 length: 14 residues. On this clone itself: Its antigen is still unknown.

The receptor was isolated from an adult in good health. The sequences come from peripheral blood, collected on day 0 of AZD1222 vaccination. The chain joins TRBV6-6 to TRBJ2-3; D possibly corresponds to TRBD1 (5 bases). CDR3 protein: CASTPRQLTDTQYF. In DNA form, the CDR3 reads TGTGCCAGCACTCCTCGACAGCTCACAGATACGCAGTATTTT.